This note documents a single T cell receptor beta chain sequence. As yet, its antigen is unknown. Repertoires were generated with immunoSEQ multiplex PCR, while TCRdb's copy carries only in-frame clones and drops some. The table shows about 39,000 clones, with around three quarters occurring only once. The data were obtained in a study of CD4 T cells in relation to SARS-CoV-2 and coronaviruses. Losses at the gene ends were 3 bases for V and 5 bases for J; bases not matched to a gene: 5. The CDR3 covers 14 residues. The V gene's germline CDR1 is MNHNS and CDR2 SASEGT. The receptor was isolated from an adult with COVID-19. The sample consisted of memory CD4+ T cells from PBMCs, cultured in vitro. The rearrangement uses TRBV6-1 and TRBJ1-2; TRBD1 agrees at 8 bases. Here the CDR3 reads CASSDGGQAYGYTF. In DNA, the CDR3 is TGTGCCAGCAGTGATGGGGGACAGGCTTATGGCTACACCTTC.